Below, 23 T cell receptor beta chains from the same sample are listed, as sequenced in a study of T cells after yellow fever vaccination. MiXCR, run by TCRdb on the 5' RACE reads, gives a single entry per CDR3 protein. The repertoire has 450,000 to 650,000 distinct CDR3 sequences, around a fifth of them found once; the top ten carry approximately 15%. The sequencing here drew on PBMCs, taken about 21 days after the first yellow fever vaccination. The source of these receptors is a man aged 18 to 30 who received the YFV17D yellow fever vaccine.

This chain connects TRBV6-6 to TRBJ1-5; a possible D gene is TRBD1 (6 bases). Germline assignment: CDR1 MNHNY and CDR2 SVGAGI (reference sequence). V was cut by 7 bases and J by 4 bases, with 11 bases left in between. The CDR3 has 13 amino acids. The CDR3, as DNA: TGTGCCAGCACTCTGGGGGCAAATCAGCCCCAGCATTTT. The encoded protein is CASTLGANQPQHF.

The J gene is TRBJ2-5, the V gene TRBV6-5, with 8 bases aligning to TRBD1. Germline V gene data show CDR1 as MNHEY and CDR2 as SVGAGI. The length of the CDR3 is 16 residues. After removal of 0 bases from V and 4 bases from J, the junction contained 7 bases not matched to a gene. CDR3 in amino acids: CASSYSSTQGGETQYF. CDR3 coding DNA: TGTGCCAGCAGTTACTCGAGTACACAGGGGGGAGAGACCCAGTACTTC.

This clonotype was seen ten or more times. The CDR3 DNA is TGTGCCAGCAGTATAGGCGGGAGCTCCTACGAGCAGTACTTC. Translation: CASSIGGSSYEQYF. The chain joins TRBV12-3 or TRBV12-4 to TRBJ2-7, with 7 bases aligning to TRBD2. The length of the CDR3 is 14 residues. V was clipped by 5 bases and J by 0 bases; unmatched bases: 4.

The rearrangement uses TRBV11-2 and TRBJ2-3; 9 bases agree with TRBD2. Germline loops: CDR1 SGHAT, CDR2 FQNNGV. CDR3 length: 17 amino acids. The junction had 6 bases not matched to a gene; V was cut back by 0 bases and J by 2 bases. Here the CDR3 DNA reads TGTGCCAGCAGCTTAGATCGGGCGGGGGGGCACACAGATACGCAGTATTTT. It is translated as CASSLDRAGGHTDTQYF.

Comment on this clonotype: At one boundary the junction diverges from the germline segment, which might be a read error. The rearrangement joins TRBV7-2 to TRBJ2-7; either TRBD1 or TRBD2 may fit D (9 bases each). The germline gives CDR1 SGHTA, CDR2 FQGNSA. The CDR3 covers 15 residues. The CDR3 DNA is TGTGCCAGCAGCCTAGCGGGGACAGGGTTGGTCGAGCAGTACTTC. This encodes CASSLAGTGLVEQYF.

This clonotype turned up a few times. The chain joins TRBV3-1 to TRBJ2-3; D is possibly TRBD2 (6 bases). CDR3 length: 16 amino acids. V dropped 8 bases and J dropped 0 bases, with 18 bases sitting between them. The germline CDR1 and CDR2 sequences are LGHDT and YNNKEL (reference sequence). The chain's CDR3 is CASLPTGTGSTDTQYF. CDR3 nucleotides: TGTGCCAGCCTCCCTACCGGGACTGGTAGCACAGATACGCAGTATTTT.

At least ten counts were recorded for this clonotype. The chain is built from TRBV27 and TRBJ2-2; D may correspond to TRBD1 or TRBD2 (6 bases each). Trimming cost V 5 bases and J 6 bases, with 10 bases left between them. CDR1 and CDR2 (germline): MNHEY, SMNVEV (reference sequence). The CDR3 runs 13 residues. CDR3: CASSPGGPGELFF. The CDR3 DNA sequence: TGTGCCAGCAGTCCCGGGGGCCCCGGGGAGCTGTTTTTT.

Written as DNA, the CDR3 is TGTGCCAGCAATCGTCCGCCAGGGGGCAATGAGCAGTTCTTC. It encodes CASNRPPGGNEQFF. The chain links TRBV12-3 or TRBV12-4 to TRBJ2-1; TRBD1 matches 7 bases. This CDR3 comprises 14 residues. After removal of 7 bases from V and 6 bases from J, the junction contained 9 bases not matched to a gene.

The chain has TRBV12-3 or TRBV12-4 and TRBJ1-2; no clear D. The length of the CDR3 is 14 residues. Trimming took off 0 bases at V and 8 bases at J, with 13 bases between the two ends. The CDR3, as DNA: TGTGCCAGCAGTTTAGCGCAGAGGGCTGGGGGCTACACCTTC. Amino acid sequence: CASSLAQRAGGYTF.

This clonotype turned up a few times. This chain connects TRBV7-9 to TRBJ1-1, with D possibly being TRBD1 (5 bases). Germline loops: CDR1 SEHNR, CDR2 FQNEAQ (reference sequence). The germline V and J ends were trimmed by 5 bases and 4 bases, with 14 bases remaining between them. The CDR3 length is 14 residues. The DNA for the CDR3 is TGTGCCAGCAGCCCCAGGGCAGGCGCCACTGAAGCTTTCTTT. Its translation: CASSPRAGATEAFF. Using reference TRBV7-9 and TRBJ1-1 for the parts outside the CDR3, the full variable domain is DTGVSQNPRHKITKRGQNVTFRCDPISEHNRLYWYRQTLGQGPEFLTYFQNEAQLEKSRLLSDRFSAERPKGSFSTLEIQRTEQGDSAMYLCASSPRAGATEAFFGQGTRLTVV.

This clonotype was seen only a few times. V and J are TRBV20-1 and TRBJ2-3; unclear D gene. The CDR3 runs to 12 residues. Trimming left V 7 bases short and J 4 bases short, with 12 bases between. Germline V CDR1 and CDR2: DFQATT, SNEGSKA (reference sequence). CDR3 DNA: TGCAGTGTCTCCCAGCGCTCAGATACGCAGTATTTT. Residues: CSVSQRSDTQYF.

The chain combines TRBV28 with TRBJ1-2; a possible D gene is TRBD1 (5 bases). V was cut by 7 bases and J by 4 bases, with 16 bases left in between. The CDR3 contains 14 residues. Germline V gene sequence: CDR1 MDHEN, CDR2 SYDVKM. The CDR3 sequence: CASTLEAGLYGYTF. The CDR3 nucleotides are TGTGCCAGCACCCTCGAGGCGGGGCTCTATGGCTACACCTTC.

At least ten counts were recorded for this clonotype. V is TRBV4-1 and J is TRBJ1-2; D unclear. CDR1 and CDR2 (germline): MGHRA, YSYEKL. This CDR3 region has 16 residues. Trimming took 4 bases from V and 4 from J, leaving 19 bases between them. CDR3: CASSPAPLTETYGYTF. For the CDR3, the DNA is TGCGCCAGCAGCCCCGCCCCATTGACCGAAACCTATGGCTACACCTTC.

CDR3 region: CSAERGLYEQYF. The CDR3 nucleotides are TGCAGTGCCGAGAGGGGGCTCTACGAGCAGTACTTC. The chain joins TRBV20-1 to TRBJ2-7; 7 bases fit TRBD1. The germline V gene encodes CDR1 DFQATT and CDR2 SNEGSKA (reference sequence). CDR3 length equals 12 residues. V dropped 6 bases and J dropped 3; count of bases not matched to a gene: 5.

The CDR3 sequence: CAISESYSYQPQHF. The DNA for the CDR3 is TGTGCCATCAGTGAGTCATACAGCTATCAGCCCCAGCATTTT. This chain joins TRBV10-3 and TRBJ1-5; D is unresolved. The V end was cut by 0 bases, the J end by 5 bases, with 8 bases between. This CDR3 is 14 amino acids long. CDR1 is ENHRY and CDR2 is SYGVKD in the germline V gene.

There are a few counts of this clonotype. The rearrangement joins TRBV7-6 to TRBJ2-2; perhaps TRBD1 as D (5 bases). The V gene lost 4 bases and the J gene lost 7 bases, with 13 bases spanning the gap. The germline gives CDR1 SGHVS, CDR2 FNYEAQ. The CDR3 consists of 14 residues. The CDR3 here is CASSSAGIGGELFF. The CDR3 DNA reads as TGTGCCAGCAGCTCCGCAGGGATCGGCGGGGAGCTGTTTTTT.

This chain connects TRBV19 to TRBJ2-5; TRBD2 matches 13 bases. The CDR3 covers 16 residues. Germline assignment: CDR1 LNHDA and CDR2 SQIVND (reference sequence). V was pared by 5 bases and J by 5 bases, with 8 bases of the junction left unmatched. The CDR3 nucleotides are TGTGCCAGTAGTCCCGGACTAGCGGGGGTCGGCGAGACCCAGTACTTC. Its protein is CASSPGLAGVGETQYF.

The genes are TRBV29-1 and TRBJ1-2; 8 bases are a match to TRBD1. V was clipped by 5 bases and J by 5 bases; unmatched bases: 4. CDR1 and CDR2 from the germline V gene are SQVTM and ANQGSEA. The CDR3 loop spans 12 amino acids. The CDR3 is CSVSDRGYGYTF. CDR3 DNA sequence: TGCAGCGTTTCAGACAGGGGATATGGCTACACCTTC. Variable domain in full (rest from reference TRBV29-1 and TRBJ1-2): SAVISQKPSRDICQRGTSLTIQCQVDSQVTMMFWYRQQPGQSLTLIATANQGSEATYESGFVIDKFPISRPNLTFSTLTVSNMSPEDSSIYLCSVSDRGYGYTFGSGTRLTVV.

The chain has TRBV20-1 and TRBJ1-1; unclear D gene. V gave up 0 bases and J gave up 0 bases, with 11 bases separating them. CDR3 length: 15 residues. The germline gives CDR1 DFQATT, CDR2 SNEGSKA (reference sequence). The CDR3 DNA reads as TGCAGTGCTAGAGAGTGGCGGGATTTGAACACTGAAGCTTTCTTT. It yields the protein CSAREWRDLNTEAFF.

This clonotype was found a few times. The chain couples TRBV11-2 to TRBJ1-6; the D is unclear. Germline values: CDR1 SGHAT, CDR2 FQNNGV. The CDR3 has 13 amino acids. Trimming left V 3 bases short and J 5 bases short, with 5 bases between. For the CDR3, the DNA is TGTGCCAGCAGCTTCTCAGATAATTCACCCCTCCACTTT. It yields the protein CASSFSDNSPLHF. Variable domain in full (rest from reference TRBV11-2 and TRBJ1-6): EAGVAQSPRYKIIEKRQSVAFWCNPISGHATLYWYQQILGQGPKLLIQFQNNGVVDDSQLPKDRFSAERLKGVDSTLKIQPAKLEDSAVYLCASSFSDNSPLHFGNGTRLTVT.

The genes are TRBV5-6 and TRBJ2-1; the match to TRBD2 covers 11 bases. Germline V gene sequence: CDR1 SGHDT, CDR2 YYEEEE. The length of the CDR3 is 15 residues. J lost 8 bases, V lost 6 bases, and 10 bases had no gene match. CDR3 in amino acids: CASTSGSGGADEQFF. The DNA of the CDR3 is TGTGCCAGCACCTCGGGTAGCGGGGGGGCCGATGAGCAGTTCTTC.

This clonotype was counted a few times. The genes are TRBV6-5 and TRBJ1-5; D ambiguous. Germline CDR1 is MNHEY and CDR2 is SVGAGI. Trimming pared 1 base from V and 5 bases from J, leaving 6 bases between. This CDR3 region has 13 residues. The CDR3 nucleotides are TGTGCCAGCAGTTACTACGTGGATCAGCCCCAGCATTTT. Amino acids: CASSYYVDQPQHF.

This clonotype was picked up one time. The chain links TRBV7-9 to TRBJ2-1; D may match TRBD1 or TRBD2 (5 bases each). CDR3 length: 15 amino acids. Germline V gene sequence: CDR1 SEHNR, CDR2 FQNEAQ (reference sequence). The germline V and J ends were trimmed by 5 bases and 3 bases, with 14 bases remaining between them. The CDR3 nucleotides read TGTGCCAGCAGCCCCTGGGGACGTAACTACAATGAGCAGTTCTTC. Its translation is CASSPWGRNYNEQFF.